The 20 T cell receptor beta chains below were found in one sample sequenced in a study of blood T cell repertoires in COVID-19. The method was immunoSEQ multiplex PCR; TCRdb's version includes in-frame clones alone and lacks a portion of them. The sample contains 270,000 or so clones, 82% of which appear only once. The source material was peripheral blood. These receptors originate from a woman under 30 with acute or convalescent COVID-19.

This clone was counted a single time. The rearrangement uses TRBV4-2 and TRBJ1-1, with D tentatively TRBD1 (6 bases). V lost 0 bases, J lost 6 bases, and 11 bases lay in between. Germline-derived CDR1 and CDR2 are LGHNA and YNFKEQ. This CDR3 contains 14 residues. The CDR3 DNA reads as TGTGCCAGCAGCCAAGATCACAGGGTCGCTGAAGCTTTCTTT. The encoded protein is CASSQDHRVAEAFF.

This clone turned up a few times. The chain has TRBV7-2 and TRBJ2-5; 7 bases fit TRBD2. V trimming: 3 bases; J trimming: 6 bases; junction bases outside the gene matches: 7. Germline-derived CDR1 and CDR2 are SGHTA and FQGNSA. The CDR3 runs 14 residues. The CDR3 protein is CASSFMTSMKTQYF. The CDR3 nucleotides are TGTGCCAGCAGCTTTATGACTAGCATGAAGACCCAGTACTTC. Variable domain in full (rest from reference TRBV7-2 and TRBJ2-5): GAGVSQSPSNKVTEKGKDVELRCDPISGHTALYWYRQSLGQGLEFLIYFQGNSAPDKSGLPSDRFSAERTGGSVSTLTIQRTQQEDSAVYLCASSFMTSMKTQYFGPGTRLLVL.

This chain connects TRBV27 to TRBJ2-7; 8 bases agree with TRBD1. The CDR3 runs to 15 residues. Germline CDR1 and CDR2: MNHEY and SMNVEV (reference sequence). J lost 7 bases, V lost 6 bases, and 14 bases had no gene match. CDR3 in amino acids: CASRLQGQVWGEQYF. Here the CDR3 DNA reads TGTGCCAGCAGGTTACAGGGACAGGTTTGGGGGGAGCAGTACTTC.

This clone showed up just once. The chain has TRBV11-2 and TRBJ1-3, with D possibly TRBD1 on 6 matching bases. Trimming cost V 5 bases and J 4 bases, with 24 bases left between them. The CDR3 runs to 18 residues. Germline V lookup: CDR1 SGHAT, CDR2 FQNNGV. CDR3 region: CASSSSTLTGLRGNTIYF. The CDR3 DNA reads TGTGCCAGCAGCAGCAGCACCCTAACAGGGCTAAGGGGAAACACCATATATTTT.

This sequence joins TRBV7-6 and TRBJ1-1; no reliable D call. V gave up 6 bases and J gave up 4 bases, with 24 bases separating them. Germline V gene sequence: CDR1 SGHVS, CDR2 FNYEAQ. The CDR3 length is 17 residues. The CDR3 nucleotides are TGTGCCAGCAGGCCAGCACGGGGTCTGATCGCGGGCACTGAAGCTTTCTTT. Encoded protein: CASRPARGLIAGTEAFF.

The chain combines TRBV10-2 with TRBJ2-7, with TRBD2 identical over 10 bases. V lost 7 bases and J lost 2; bases outside the gene matches: 8. CDR1 and CDR2 from the germline V gene are WSHSY and SAAADI. The CDR3 is 15 amino acids. CDR3 DNA: TGCGCCAGCACCACTAAGCGGGAGGGACCCTACGAGCAGTACTTC. Protein sequence: CASTTKREGPYEQYF.

This sequence joins TRBV5-4 and TRBJ2-7, with 11 positions matching TRBD1. The CDR3 covers 15 residues. Germline lookup yields CDR1 SGHNT and CDR2 YYREEE (reference sequence). V lost 4 bases to trimming and J lost 5 bases; unmatched junction nucleotides: 8. In DNA, the CDR3 is TGTGCCAGCAGCGGCTCGGACAGGGGGCACCACGAGCAGTACTTC. As protein: CASSGSDRGHHEQYF.

The chain employs TRBV2 and TRBJ1-5; D not resolved. This CDR3 region has 12 residues. CDR1 is SNHLY, CDR2 FYNNEI, per germline. The V gene lost 4 bases and the J gene lost 3 bases, with 4 bases spanning the gap. DNA of the CDR3: TGTGCCAGCAGTGCGTCCAATCAGCCCCAGCATTTT. Translating gives CASSASNQPQHF.

The chain links TRBV6-5 to TRBJ2-5, with 14 nucleotides matching TRBD2. V dropped 8 bases and J dropped 4; count of bases not matched to a gene: 6. This CDR3 spans 15 amino acids. Germline V gene sequence: CDR1 MNHEY, CDR2 SVGAGI. CDR3 protein: CASGGLAGVAETQYF. DNA of the CDR3: TGTGCCAGCGGGGGACTAGCGGGAGTGGCAGAGACCCAGTACTTC.

The gene calls are TRBV3-1 (or the pseudogene TRBV3-2) and TRBJ2-7, with 12 bases fitting TRBD2. Per the germline V gene, CDR1 is LGHDT and CDR2 is YNNKEL (reference sequence). The CDR3 is 16 amino acids. J was trimmed by 0 bases and V by 4 bases; bases with no gene match: 4. The CDR3 reads CASSPGLAGSSYEQYF. The CDR3 DNA reads as TGTGCCAGCAGCCCAGGACTAGCGGGGTCCTCCTACGAGCAGTACTTC.

The chain joins TRBV11-2 to TRBJ2-3; tentatively, D is TRBD1 (6 bases). The CDR3 has 17 amino acids. V was shortened by 5 bases and J by 0 bases, with 18 bases between the two germline ends. Germline lookup yields CDR1 SGHAT and CDR2 FQNNGV. The CDR3 region is CASSLQQGAPSTDTQYF. CDR3 DNA sequence: TGTGCCAGCAGCCTACAACAGGGAGCTCCTAGCACAGATACGCAGTATTTT.

This clone has more than one count but fewer than ten. This chain connects TRBV7-9 to TRBJ2-1; 13 bases are shared with TRBD2. V was clipped by 1 base and J by 3 bases; unmatched bases: 6. The V gene's germline CDR1 is SEHNR and CDR2 FQNEAQ (reference sequence). CDR3 length equals 18 residues. CDR3 nucleotides: TGTGCCAGCAGCTTAGGGACTAGCGGGAGCCACTTCTACAATGAGCAGTTCTTC. It yields the protein CASSLGTSGSHFYNEQFF.

The chain has TRBV10-3 and TRBJ1-1; the D is unclear. The CDR3 covers 14 residues. V was pared by 3 bases and J by 3 bases, with 11 bases between. Germline V gene lookup returns CDR1 ENHRY and CDR2 SYGVKD. The CDR3 region is CAISDPDTDTEAFF. The CDR3, as DNA: TGTGCCATCAGTGACCCCGACACTGACACTGAAGCTTTCTTT.

V and J are TRBV5-1 and TRBJ2-3; 7 bases map to TRBD1. The CDR3 loop spans 15 amino acids. J gave up 2 bases and V 2 bases, and 5 bases lay outside the gene matches. Germline assignment: CDR1 SGHRS and CDR2 YFSETQ. The CDR3 protein is CASSLQGFDTDTQYF. The CDR3 DNA follows: TGCGCCAGCAGCTTACAGGGGTTTGACACAGATACGCAGTATTTT.

J is TRBJ1-2 and V is TRBV10-3; the D gene is possibly TRBD1 (6 bases). V was pared by 4 bases and J by 0 bases, with 12 bases between. CDR1 ENHRY and CDR2 SYGVKD come from the germline V gene. CDR3 length equals 15 residues. The CDR3 nucleotides read TGTGCCATCAGTGTTGGGACACCTTCTAACTATGGCTACACCTTC. This gives the protein CAISVGTPSNYGYTF.

This clone occurred a few times. The chain combines TRBV28 with TRBJ2-1, with 15 bases that match TRBD2. The CDR3 covers 16 residues. CDR1 is MDHEN and CDR2 is SYDVKM in the germline V gene. Trimming at V came to 3 bases and at J to 5 bases, leaving 2 bases not matched to a gene. This chain's CDR3 is CASSLGLAGGHNEQFF. CDR3 sequence (DNA): TGTGCCAGCAGTTTGGGACTAGCGGGAGGCCACAATGAGCAGTTCTTC.

With regard to this clone: Other DNA sequences from this sample encode an identical CDR3 as well. The CDR3 DNA sequence: TGTGCCAGCAGCCTTAGACGACAGGGACCCTACGAGCAGTACTTC. Translated, it gives CASSLRRQGPYEQYF. This chain links TRBV3-1 (or the pseudogene TRBV3-2) with TRBJ2-7; TRBD1 matches 7 bases. Trimming cost V 4 bases and J 2 bases; bases outside gene matches: 8. This CDR3 is 15 amino acids long. CDR1 is LGHDT and CDR2 is YNNKEL in the germline V gene (reference sequence).

The chain has TRBV28 and TRBJ1-1; 8 bases match TRBD1. Germline trimming cut 5 bases from V and 0 bases from J; bases unmatched to any gene: 5. The germline CDR1 and CDR2 sequences are MDHEN and SYDVKM. The CDR3 covers 15 residues. CDR3 in amino acids: CASSPDREMNTEAFF. As DNA, the CDR3 is TGTGCCAGCAGTCCGGACAGGGAAATGAACACTGAAGCTTTCTTT. The variable domain in full, with the rest retrieved from reference TRBV28 and TRBJ1-1, is DVKVTQSSRYLVKRTGEKVFLECVQDMDHENMFWYRQDPGLGLRLIYFSYDVKMKEKGDIPEGYSVSREKKERFSLILESASTNQTSMYLCASSPDREMNTEAFFGQGTRLTVV.

The chain carries TRBV29-1 and TRBJ2-1, with 8 bases fitting TRBD2. Germline lookup yields CDR1 SQVTM and CDR2 ANQGSEA. The CDR3 is 13 residues long. V lost 4 bases and J lost 7; bases outside the gene matches: 6. CDR3 sequence: CSVAGGLGNEQFF. In DNA form, the CDR3 reads TGCAGCGTTGCGGGGGGGTTAGGGAATGAGCAGTTCTTC.

The chain has TRBV27 and TRBJ2-7; D is perhaps TRBD2 (6 bases). Germline V lookup: CDR1 MNHEY, CDR2 SMNVEV (reference sequence). Trimming cost V 5 bases and J 3 bases, with 11 bases left between them. There are 13 residues in the CDR3. CDR3 residues: CASSPQTSYEQYF. The CDR3, as DNA: TGTGCCAGCAGTCCCCAGACTAGCTACGAGCAGTACTTC.